This T cell receptor (beta chain) stems from a study of blood T cells in healthy people across ages. Study summary: Template switching recovered approximately one barcoded beta molecule for every two T cells. Study-wide points: The recorded TCR beta diversity per million T cells decreased in a roughly linear manner with age.

About this clonotype: Its antigen is not known.

Using a J-beta primer mix together with a sample-barcoded 5' primer, a second PCR was run for about 7 to 12 cycles. Each CDR3 protein is one row after TCRdb ran MiXCR on the 5' RACE reads. Of approximately 790,000 distinct CDR3 sequences in the sample, roughly 60% were seen once. CDR3 length: 14 residues. Germline lookup yields CDR1 SGHRS and CDR2 YFSETQ. The ends lost 2 bases at V and 5 bases at J; junction bases unmatched: 6. Material: blood. V usage is TRBV5-1 and J usage is TRBJ2-5; 7 bases line up with TRBD1. The sequence derives from a man aged 30 to 39 in good health. CDR3 protein: CASSFSGGYETQYF. CDR3 nucleotides: TGCGCCAGCAGCTTTTCAGGGGGATATGAGACCCAGTACTTC.